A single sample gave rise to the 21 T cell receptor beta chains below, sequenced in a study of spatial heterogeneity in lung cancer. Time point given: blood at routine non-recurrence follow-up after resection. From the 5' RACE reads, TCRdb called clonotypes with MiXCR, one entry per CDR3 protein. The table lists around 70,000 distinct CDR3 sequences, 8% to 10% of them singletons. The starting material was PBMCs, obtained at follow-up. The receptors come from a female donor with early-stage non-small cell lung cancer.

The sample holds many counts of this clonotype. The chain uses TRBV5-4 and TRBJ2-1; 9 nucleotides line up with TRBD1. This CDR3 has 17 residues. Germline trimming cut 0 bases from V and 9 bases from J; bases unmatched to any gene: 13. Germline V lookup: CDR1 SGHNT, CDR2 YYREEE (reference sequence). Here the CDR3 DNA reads TGTGCCAGCAGCTTGGCACCTACAGGGGGCGGAGGGGGTGAGCAGTTCTTC. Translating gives CASSLAPTGGGGGEQFF.

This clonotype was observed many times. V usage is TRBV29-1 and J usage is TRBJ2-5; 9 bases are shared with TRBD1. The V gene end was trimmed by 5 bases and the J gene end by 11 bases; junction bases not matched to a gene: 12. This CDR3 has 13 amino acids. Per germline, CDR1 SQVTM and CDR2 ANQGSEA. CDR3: CSVRGTGTVAQYF. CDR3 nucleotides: TGCAGCGTTAGAGGGACAGGGACGGTGGCACAGTACTTC. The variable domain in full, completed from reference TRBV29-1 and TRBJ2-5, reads SAVISQKPSRDICQRGTSLTIQCQVDSQVTMMFWYRQQPGQSLTLIATANQGSEATYESGFVIDKFPISRPNLTFSTLTVSNMSPEDSSIYLCSVRGTGTVAQYFGPGTRLLVL.

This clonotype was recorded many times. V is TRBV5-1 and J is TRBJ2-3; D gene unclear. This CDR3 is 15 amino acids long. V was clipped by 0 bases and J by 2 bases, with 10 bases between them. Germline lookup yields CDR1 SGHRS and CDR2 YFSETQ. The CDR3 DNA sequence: TGCGCCAGCAGCTTGGGAGCCTCCTTCACAGATACGCAGTATTTT. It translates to CASSLGASFTDTQYF.

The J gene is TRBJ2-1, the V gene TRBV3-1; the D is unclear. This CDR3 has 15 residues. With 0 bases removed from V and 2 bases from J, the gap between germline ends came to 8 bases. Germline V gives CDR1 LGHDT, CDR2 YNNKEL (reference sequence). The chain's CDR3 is CASSQDYGTYNEQFF. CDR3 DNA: TGTGCCAGCAGCCAAGATTATGGCACCTACAATGAGCAGTTCTTC.

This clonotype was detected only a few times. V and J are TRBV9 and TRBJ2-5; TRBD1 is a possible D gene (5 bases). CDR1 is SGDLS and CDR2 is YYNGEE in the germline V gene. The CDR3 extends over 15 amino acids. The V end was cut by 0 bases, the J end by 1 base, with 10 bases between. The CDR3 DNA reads TGTGCCAGCAGCGTAGTAGGGGTTAGCCAAGAGACCCAGTACTTC. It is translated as CASSVVGVSQETQYF.

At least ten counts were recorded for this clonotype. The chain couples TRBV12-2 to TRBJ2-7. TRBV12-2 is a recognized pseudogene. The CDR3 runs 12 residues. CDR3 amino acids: CARGGSYYEQYF. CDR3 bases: TGTGCAAGAGGCGGGAGCTACTACGAGCAGTACTTC.

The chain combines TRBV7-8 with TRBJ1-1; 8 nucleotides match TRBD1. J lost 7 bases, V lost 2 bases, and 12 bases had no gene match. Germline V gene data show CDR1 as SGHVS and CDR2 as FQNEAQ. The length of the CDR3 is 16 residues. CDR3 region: CASSLSRGQAMSEAFF. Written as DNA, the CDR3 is TGTGCCAGCAGCTTATCGCGGGGACAGGCTATGAGTGAAGCTTTCTTT.

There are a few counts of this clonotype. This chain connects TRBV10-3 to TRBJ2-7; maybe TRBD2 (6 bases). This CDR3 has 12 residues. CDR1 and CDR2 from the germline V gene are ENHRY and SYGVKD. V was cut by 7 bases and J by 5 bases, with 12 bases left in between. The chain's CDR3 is CAIKSSGDEQYF. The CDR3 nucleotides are TGTGCCATCAAAAGTTCGGGGGACGAGCAGTACTTC.

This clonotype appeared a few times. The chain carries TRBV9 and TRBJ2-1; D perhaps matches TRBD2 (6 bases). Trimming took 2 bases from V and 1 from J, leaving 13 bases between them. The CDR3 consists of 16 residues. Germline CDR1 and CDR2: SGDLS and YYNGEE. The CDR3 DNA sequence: TGTGCCAGCAGCGTTTCGGGAGATTTATCCTACAATGAGCAGTTCTTC. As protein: CASSVSGDLSYNEQFF.

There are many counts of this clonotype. CDR3 sequence (DNA): TGTGCCGGGCGAAACAGGGCTCATAGCTACACCTTC. Encoded protein: CAGRNRAHSYTF. V gene TRBV6-5 combines with J gene TRBJ1-2; possibly TRBD1 for D (6 bases). The germline V and J ends were trimmed by 11 bases and 9 bases, with 19 bases remaining between them. This CDR3 is 12 amino acids long. In germline, CDR1 is MNHEY, CDR2 SVGAGI.

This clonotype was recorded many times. CDR3 region: CASSSTGQGTEAFF. As DNA, the CDR3 is TGTGCCAGCAGCTCCACAGGGCAGGGGACTGAAGCTTTCTTT. V gene TRBV7-3 combines with J gene TRBJ1-1, with a weak D call TRBD1 (6 bases). CDR1 is SGHTA, CDR2 FQGTGA, per germline. V dropped 4 bases and J dropped 5 bases, with 14 bases sitting between them. The CDR3 sequence is 14 residues long.

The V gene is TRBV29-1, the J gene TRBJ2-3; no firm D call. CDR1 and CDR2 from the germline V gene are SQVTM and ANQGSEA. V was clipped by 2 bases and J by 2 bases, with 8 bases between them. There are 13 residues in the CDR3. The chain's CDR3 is CSVENPYTDTQYF. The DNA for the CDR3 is TGCAGCGTTGAAAACCCTTACACAGATACGCAGTATTTT.

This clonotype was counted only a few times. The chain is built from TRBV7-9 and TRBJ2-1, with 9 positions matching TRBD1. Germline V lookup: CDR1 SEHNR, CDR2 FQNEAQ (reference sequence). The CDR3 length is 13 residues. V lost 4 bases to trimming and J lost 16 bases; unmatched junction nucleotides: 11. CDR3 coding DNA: TGTGCCAGCAGCTCCGTCACTGGGGACAGGGTATTCTTC. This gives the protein CASSSVTGDRVFF.

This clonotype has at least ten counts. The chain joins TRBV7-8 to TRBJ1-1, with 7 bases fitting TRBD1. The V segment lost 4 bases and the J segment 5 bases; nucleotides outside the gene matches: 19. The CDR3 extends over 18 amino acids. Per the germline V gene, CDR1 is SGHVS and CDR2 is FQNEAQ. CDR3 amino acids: CASSYHPGSGTVYTEAFF. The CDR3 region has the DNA TGTGCCAGCAGCTACCACCCTGGCTCGGGGACAGTATATACTGAAGCTTTCTTT.

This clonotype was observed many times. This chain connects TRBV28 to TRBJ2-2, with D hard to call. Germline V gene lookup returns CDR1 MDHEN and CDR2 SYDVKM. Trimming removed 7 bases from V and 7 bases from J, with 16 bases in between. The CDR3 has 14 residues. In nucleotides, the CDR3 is TGTGCCAGCACCCTGGACCTTGCTGGCGGGGAGCTGTTTTTT. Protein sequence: CASTLDLAGGELFF.

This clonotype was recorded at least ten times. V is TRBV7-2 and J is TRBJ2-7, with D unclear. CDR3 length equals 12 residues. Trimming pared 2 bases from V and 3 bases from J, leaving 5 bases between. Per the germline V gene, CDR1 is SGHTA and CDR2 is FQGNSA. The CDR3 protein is CASSLTLYEQYF. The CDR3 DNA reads TGTGCCAGCAGCTTAACGCTCTACGAGCAGTACTTC.

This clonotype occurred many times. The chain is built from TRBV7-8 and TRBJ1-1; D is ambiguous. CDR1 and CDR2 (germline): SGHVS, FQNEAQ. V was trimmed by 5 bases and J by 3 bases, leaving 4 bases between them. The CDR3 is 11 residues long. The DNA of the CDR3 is TGTGCCAGCAGCCCTTACACTGAAGCTTTCTTT. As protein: CASSPYTEAFF.

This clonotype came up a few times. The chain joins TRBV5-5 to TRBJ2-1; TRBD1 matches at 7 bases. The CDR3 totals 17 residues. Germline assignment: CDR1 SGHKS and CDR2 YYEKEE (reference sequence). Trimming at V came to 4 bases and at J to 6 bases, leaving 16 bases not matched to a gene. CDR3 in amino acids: CASSPSALQGKLNEQFF. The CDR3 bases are TGTGCCAGCAGCCCCTCAGCATTACAGGGGAAGCTCAATGAGCAGTTCTTC.

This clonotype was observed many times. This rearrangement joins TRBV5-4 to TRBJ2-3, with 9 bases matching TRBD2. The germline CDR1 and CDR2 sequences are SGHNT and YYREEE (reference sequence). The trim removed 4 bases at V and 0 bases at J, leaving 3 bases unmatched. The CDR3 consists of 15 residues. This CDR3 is CASSPSGRSTDTQYF. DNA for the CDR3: TGTGCCAGCAGCCCGAGCGGGAGGAGCACAGATACGCAGTATTTT.

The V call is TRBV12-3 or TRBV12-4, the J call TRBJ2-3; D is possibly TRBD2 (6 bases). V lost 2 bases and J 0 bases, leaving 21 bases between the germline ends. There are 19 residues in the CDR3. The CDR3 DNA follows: TGTGCCAGCAGTTTACGGCGGGGCCCGCCTAGTGCTAGCACAGATACGCAGTATTTT. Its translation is CASSLRRGPPSASTDTQYF.

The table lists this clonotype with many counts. CDR3: CASSFGSGPQETQYF. The CDR3 DNA is TGTGCCAGCAGCTTCGGTAGCGGACCACAAGAGACCCAGTACTTC. This rearrangement joins TRBV7-9 to TRBJ2-5; D might be TRBD2 (6 bases). V was pared by 3 bases and J by 2 bases, with 13 bases between. The CDR3 totals 15 residues. Germline assignment: CDR1 SEHNR and CDR2 FQNEAQ (reference sequence).